The present T cell receptor (beta chain) was sequenced within a study of blood T cell repertoires in COVID-19. As for the study in general: PBMCs, B-cell-depleted T cells, or T cells provided the cDNA or gDNA that made up the material.

The germline V gene has CDR1 SGHRS and CDR2 YFSETQ. The CDR3 extends over 17 amino acids. V was clipped by 4 bases and J by 2 bases; unmatched bases: 7. Per the authors' pipeline: From reference gene primer amplification, estimates of nucleated cell counts were derived. Data came from immunoSEQ multiplex PCR; TCRdb stores just in-frame clones and leaves some out. The D gene and trimming were derived from the DNA, and the V and J assignments and clone size from that table. The sample yields 270,000 or so clones, about 89% seen once. The clonotype was recovered from a woman aged 40 to 50 who had recovered from COVID-19. The chain uses TRBV5-1 and TRBJ2-2; 11 bases are shared with TRBD1. The specimen was peripheral blood. CDR3 sequence reads: CASSTARTGGNTGELFF. CDR3 nucleotide sequence: TGCGCCAGCAGCACCGCGCGGACAGGGGGCAACACCGGGGAGCTGTTTTTT.